Included here is one TCR beta chain sequence, with context. Profiling relied on immunoSEQ multiplex PCR, and the TCRdb table lists in-frame clones only, not all of them. Altogether some 300,000 clones are present, under 90% being singletons, with the ten largest covering roughly 2.8%. The data originate from a study of blood T cell repertoires in COVID-19. Trimming took 4 bases from V and 7 from J, leaving 22 bases between them. CDR1 SEHNR and CDR2 FQNEAQ come from the germline V gene (reference sequence). The CDR3 runs to 16 residues. The receptor's source is a woman aged 45-65 years who had been exposed to COVID-19. The sample taken for sequencing was PBMCs or T cells enriched from blood (not recorded which). V gene TRBV7-9 combines with J gene TRBJ1-2; weak D call: TRBD1 (5 bases). The CDR3 here is CASSYNNGGALGGYTF. The CDR3 DNA reads as TGTGCCAGCAGCTATAACAATGGCGGGGCGCTGGGTGGCTACACCTTC. The variable domain in full, completed from reference TRBV7-9 and TRBJ1-2, reads DTGVSQNPRHKITKRGQNVTFRCDPISEHNRLYWYRQTLGQGPEFLTYFQNEAQLEKSRLLSDRFSAERPKGSFSTLEIQRTEQGDSAMYLCASSYNNGGALGGYTFGSGTRLTVV.